This TCR beta chain was sequenced for a study of regulatory dendritic cells for organ transplantation. Points from the study as a whole: Memory CD8+ T cells were the most oligoclonal; naive cells were highly diverse. Alloreactive memory CD8+ T cell pools varied considerably between individuals. Resting memory CD8+ T cells held the most alloreactive clonotypes.

A note on this clone: Antigen unknown.

Profiled with immunoSEQ multiplex PCR; TCRdb holds only in-frame clones, not every one. The sample has 28,000 or so clones, around 80% seen once. The CDR3 is 15 amino acids. Germline V lookup: CDR1 KGHSH, CDR2 LQKENI. The V and J ends lost 3 bases and 4 bases respectively, with 13 bases between them. CD4+ or CD8+ T cells were sorted as naive CD45RA+ or memory CD45RO+. The sequenced material came from naive CD4+ T cells from blood. Specified subset: CD45RA+ naive T cells. The chain has TRBV18 and TRBJ1-3; D ambiguous. The clonotype comes from a human donor in good health. CDR3 nucleotide sequence: TGTGCCAGCTCACCGGGTCAGGCGGGAGGAAACACCATATATTTT. The encoded protein is CASSPGQAGGNTIYF. The full variable domain, completed using reference TRBV18 and TRBJ1-3, is NAGVMQNPRHLVRRRGQEARLRCSPMKGHSHVYWYRQLPEEGLKFMVYLQKENIIDESGMPKERFSAEFPKEGPSILRIQQVVRGDSAAYFCASSPGQAGGNTIYFGEGSWLTVV.